Below, 30 T cell receptor beta chains from the same sample are listed, as sequenced in a study of T-cell memory formation after mild COVID-19. TCRdb fed the 5' RACE reads into MiXCR, producing one record per CDR3 protein. The data contain fewer than 350,000 distinct CDR3 sequences, 13% to 15% of them singletons. Material for sequencing was PBMCs or a T cell subset sorted from them (not recorded which). The receptors come from a man younger than 30 who had mild COVID-19 (a few samples of this study predate the infection). Cell type and time point are not known.

This clonotype was detected only a few times. The chain couples TRBV10-3 to TRBJ1-2; tentatively, D is TRBD1 (5 bases). The CDR3 has 16 amino acids. Germline V gene data show CDR1 as ENHRY and CDR2 as SYGVKD. V dropped 0 bases and J dropped 4 bases, with 15 bases sitting between them. CDR3 amino acids: CAISESSFRESYGYTF. The CDR3 coding sequence is TGTGCCATCAGTGAGTCGAGTTTCAGGGAAAGCTATGGCTACACCTTC.

This clonotype was seen a handful of times. The chain joins TRBV2 to TRBJ2-3; D is uncertain. The V gene's germline CDR1 is SNHLY and CDR2 FYNNEI. Trimming took off 0 bases at V and 0 bases at J, with 4 bases between the two ends. This CDR3 is 14 amino acids long. CDR3 in amino acids: CASSEALSTDTQYF. DNA of the CDR3: TGTGCCAGCAGTGAAGCCCTCAGCACAGATACGCAGTATTTT.

This sequence joins TRBV25-1 and TRBJ2-5; possibly TRBD1 or TRBD2 for D (6 bases each). Per the germline V gene, CDR1 is MGHDK and CDR2 is SYGVNS. With 6 bases removed from V and 4 bases from J, the gap between germline ends came to 15 bases. This CDR3 spans 14 amino acids. The CDR3 nucleotides read TGTGCCAGCAGCATGTCGGGGGCCGGAGAGACCCAGTACTTC. This gives the protein CASSMSGAGETQYF. The entire variable domain, with the rest obtained from reference TRBV25-1 and TRBJ2-5, is as follows: EADIYQTPRYLVIGTGKKITLECSQTMGHDKMYWYQQDPGMELHLIHYSYGVNSTEKGDLSSESTVSRIRTEHFPLTLESARPSHTSQYLCASSMSGAGETQYFGPGTRLLVL.

Remarks on this clonotype: Since a much larger clone is just one base distant, this may be a read error. This chain links TRBV7-6 with TRBJ1-1; unclear D gene. Trimming stripped 5 bases from V and 3 bases from J, with 13 bases between. Germline lookup yields CDR1 SGHVS and CDR2 FNYEAQ. The length of the CDR3 is 14 residues. The CDR3 spells CASSPGRLHTEAFF. DNA of the CDR3: TGTGCCAGCAGCCCAGGACGTCTGCACACTGAAGCTTTCTTT.

A few counts support this clonotype. The chain employs TRBV20-1 and TRBJ1-5; D not certain. This CDR3 region has 13 residues. Germline V gene data show CDR1 as DFQATT and CDR2 as SNEGSKA (reference sequence). V was shortened by 0 bases and J by 4 bases, with 7 bases between the two germline ends. The CDR3 DNA follows: TGCAGTGCTAGAGAACCGGGGAATCAGCCCCAGCATTTT. Residues: CSAREPGNQPQHF.

This sequence joins TRBV6-5 and TRBJ1-3, with 10 positions matching TRBD1. The CDR3 runs to 15 residues. V lost 5 bases, J lost 7 bases, and 8 bases stayed unmatched. Germline V gives CDR1 MNHEY, CDR2 SVGAGI. The CDR3 region has the DNA TGTGCCAGCAGTCCCCGGGACAGGGGTACCAACACCATATATTTT. Protein sequence: CASSPRDRGTNTIYF.

The chain couples TRBV5-4 to TRBJ2-2; D is perhaps TRBD1 (5 bases). Germline CDR1 is SGHNT and CDR2 is YYREEE (reference sequence). CDR3 length: 13 amino acids. CDR3 amino acids: CRDSVPNTGELFF. Here the CDR3 DNA reads TGTAGAGACAGTGTCCCGAACACCGGGGAGCTGTTTTTT.

The rearrangement joins TRBV25-1 to TRBJ2-5; D possibly uses TRBD1 or TRBD2 (5 bases each). CDR3 length: 11 amino acids. V gave up 6 bases and J gave up 7 bases, with 9 bases separating them. CDR1 is MGHDK and CDR2 is SYGVNS in the germline V gene. Here the CDR3 reads CASSGAGTQYF. CDR3 DNA: TGTGCCAGCAGCGGGGCGGGGACCCAGTACTTC.

This clonotype was picked up a small number of times. The chain links TRBV15 to TRBJ1-1; no clear D. The CDR3 has 14 residues. Trimming cost V 6 bases and J 1 base, with 12 bases left between them. The germline V gene encodes CDR1 LNHNV and CDR2 YYDKDF (reference sequence). The CDR3 DNA is TGTGCCACCAGTGACCCTGGAACGAACACTGAAGCTTTCTTT. Translation gives CATSDPGTNTEAFF.

J is TRBJ2-7 and V is TRBV7-9; TRBD1 matches at 10 bases. This CDR3 has 14 residues. Germline V CDR1 and CDR2: SEHNR, FQNEAQ (reference sequence). Germline trimming cut 5 bases from V and 2 bases from J; bases unmatched to any gene: 3. CDR3 sequence reads: CASSAGQGAYEQYV. CDR3 nucleotide sequence: TGTGCCAGCAGCGCAGGACAGGGGGCCTACGAGCAGTACGTC.

This clonotype turned up a few times. This chain uses TRBV4-1 with TRBJ1-6; D gene ambiguous. Germline V gene data show CDR1 as MGHRA and CDR2 as YSYEKL. The V end lost 1 base, the J end lost 5 bases, and 9 bases lay between the germline ends. The CDR3 extends over 15 amino acids. This CDR3 is CASSQAGLNNSPLHF. Written as DNA, the CDR3 is TGCGCCAGCAGCCAAGCGGGTTTAAATAATTCACCCCTCCACTTT.

This clonotype occurred a few times. The J gene is TRBJ1-3, the V gene TRBV7-6, with unresolved D. In germline, CDR1 is SGHVS, CDR2 FNYEAQ. Trimming stripped 1 base from V and 2 bases from J, with 15 bases between. The CDR3 spans 17 residues. Here the CDR3 DNA reads TGTGCCAGCAGCTTAGAGGGAAGAATCCGGGCTGGAAACACCATATATTTT. Its protein product is CASSLEGRIRAGNTIYF.

The rearrangement links TRBV6-2 or TRBV6-3 to TRBJ2-7; D uncertain. Germline assignment: CDR1 MNHEY and CDR2 SVGEGT. V dropped 7 bases and J dropped 3 bases, with 10 bases sitting between them. The CDR3 contains 12 residues. The CDR3 here is CASTDTRYEQYF. Written as DNA, the CDR3 is TGTGCCAGCACTGATACGCGCTACGAGCAGTACTTC.

This chain uses TRBV6-2 or TRBV6-3 with TRBJ2-1; 7 bases map to TRBD1. This CDR3 is 14 amino acids long. Germline CDR1 reads MNHEY; CDR2 reads SVGEGT. V trimming: 5 bases; J trimming: 6 bases; junction bases outside the gene matches: 7. The CDR3 loop is CASSAYRGSNEQFF. CDR3 sequence (DNA): TGTGCCAGCAGTGCCTACAGGGGATCCAATGAGCAGTTCTTC.

This sequence joins TRBV28 and TRBJ2-5; D not certain. V was pared by 3 bases and J by 4 bases, with 15 bases between. CDR3 size: 15 residues. Per the germline V gene, CDR1 is MDHEN and CDR2 is SYDVKM. CDR3 nucleotide sequence: TGTGCCAGCAGTTTGTTAGAGACCGGCGGAGAGACCCAGTACTTC. Its protein product is CASSLLETGGETQYF.

This clonotype was seen more than once but under ten times. The CDR3 protein is CASRLTGYSNQPQHF. In nucleotides, the CDR3 is TGTGCCAGCAGACTGACAGGATATAGCAATCAGCCCCAGCATTTT. The chain couples TRBV28 to TRBJ1-5; D might be TRBD1 (6 bases). Germline values: CDR1 MDHEN, CDR2 SYDVKM. This CDR3 comprises 15 residues. V dropped 6 bases and J dropped 0 bases, with 12 bases sitting between them. Looking up the rest from reference TRBV28 and TRBJ1-5 gives the full variable domain: DVKVTQSSRYLVKRTGEKVFLECVQDMDHENMFWYRQDPGLGLRLIYFSYDVKMKEKGDIPEGYSVSREKKERFSLILESASTNQTSMYLCASRLTGYSNQPQHFGDGTRLSIL.

This clonotype occurred a few times. The rearrangement uses TRBV5-6 and TRBJ2-1; unclear D gene. V lost 2 bases, J lost 4 bases, and 10 bases lay in between. The CDR3 has 14 amino acids. Looked up from germline, CDR1 is SGHDT and CDR2 is YYEEEE. The CDR3 reads CASSFWAIYNEQFF. The CDR3 DNA follows: TGTGCCAGCAGCTTCTGGGCGATATACAATGAGCAGTTCTTC.

V is TRBV7-9 and J is TRBJ2-5, with a weak D call TRBD2 (5 bases). V lost 1 base to trimming and J lost 4 bases, with 10 bases between them. From germline, CDR1 is SEHNR and CDR2 FQNEAQ (reference sequence). This CDR3 is built from 14 residues. The CDR3 spells CASSLVGSAETQYF. Written as DNA, the CDR3 is TGTGCCAGCAGCTTAGTCGGTAGCGCAGAGACCCAGTACTTC.

In DNA, the CDR3 is TGTGCCTTAGGACTAGCGGGGGGTTACAATGAGCAGTTCTTC. Amino acid sequence: CALGLAGGYNEQFF. The chain is built from TRBV6-1 and TRBJ2-1, with 14 bases fitting TRBD2. Germline V CDR1 and CDR2: MNHNS, SASEGT. The CDR3 contains 14 residues. Trimming removed 11 bases from V and 4 bases from J; junction bases left unmatched: 4.

This clonotype was observed a few times. V and J are TRBV6-2 or TRBV6-3 and TRBJ1-1, with D possibly being TRBD1 (5 bases). Trimming cost V 6 bases and J 11 bases, with 13 bases left between them. The germline CDR1 and CDR2 sequences are MNHEY and SVGEGT. This CDR3 comprises 11 residues. CDR3 amino acids: CASSSGRDAFF. CDR3 DNA sequence: TGTGCCAGCAGCTCGGGCCGGGACGCTTTCTTT.

This rearrangement joins TRBV7-9 to TRBJ1-3, with unresolved D. Germline loops: CDR1 SEHNR, CDR2 FQNEAQ (reference sequence). V was clipped by 5 bases and J by 4 bases, with 18 bases between them. The CDR3 length is 16 residues. CDR3 in amino acids: CASSPHGRGFGNTIYF. In DNA, the CDR3 is TGTGCCAGCAGCCCCCACGGGCGTGGTTTCGGAAACACCATATATTTT.

V and J are TRBV19 and TRBJ1-2; D is uncertain. The CDR3 has 14 residues. The germline V gene encodes CDR1 LNHDA and CDR2 SQIVND (reference sequence). Trimming took off 7 bases at V and 0 bases at J, with 12 bases between the two ends. The chain's CDR3 is CASNVEAPNYGYTF. CDR3 DNA: TGTGCCAGTAATGTAGAGGCTCCTAACTATGGCTACACCTTC.

The rearrangement joins TRBV29-1 to TRBJ1-2; 7 nucleotides match TRBD1. Germline CDR1 reads SQVTM; CDR2 reads ANQGSEA. The J segment lost 5 bases and the V segment lost 6 bases, leaving 6 bases of the junction unmatched. This CDR3 spans 12 amino acids. CDR3 in DNA: TGCAGCGTCCGGGACAGCCTGTATGGCTACACCTTC. Translation gives CSVRDSLYGYTF.

The V gene is TRBV6-2 or TRBV6-3, the J gene TRBJ2-7; perhaps TRBD1 as D (6 bases). This CDR3 contains 15 residues. CDR1 is MNHEY and CDR2 is SVGEGT in the germline V gene. V lost 3 bases and J lost 3, with 15 bases in between. CDR3 residues: CASSYFGTPNYEQYF. Written as DNA, the CDR3 is TGTGCCAGCAGTTATTTCGGGACACCCAACTACGAGCAGTACTTC.

There are a few counts of this clonotype. The genes are TRBV27 and TRBJ2-5; D not certain. In germline, CDR1 is MNHEY, CDR2 SMNVEV (reference sequence). The CDR3 totals 13 residues. V gave up 3 bases and J gave up 2 bases, with 7 bases separating them. The CDR3 sequence: CASSLKGQETQYF. The CDR3 DNA reads TGTGCCAGCAGTTTGAAGGGTCAAGAGACCCAGTACTTC.

This clonotype was recorded a few times. The chain recombines TRBV7-9 with TRBJ2-1; 8 bases map to TRBD2. Trimming at V came to 3 bases and at J to 2 bases, leaving 0 bases not matched to a gene. The CDR3 length is 14 residues. In germline, CDR1 is SEHNR, CDR2 FQNEAQ (reference sequence). This CDR3 reads CASSFSGAYNEQFF. CDR3 in DNA: TGTGCCAGCAGCTTTAGCGGGGCCTACAATGAGCAGTTCTTC.

V gene TRBV11-2 combines with J gene TRBJ2-2; maybe TRBD2 (5 bases). Germline V lookup: CDR1 SGHAT, CDR2 FQNNGV. V gave up 3 bases and J gave up 6 bases, with 14 bases separating them. CDR3 size: 15 residues. Written as DNA, the CDR3 is TGTGCCAGCAGCTTGGGAAGTCTGGACTCCGGGGAGCTGTTTTTT. Translation: CASSLGSLDSGELFF.

The sample holds many counts of this clonotype. The rearrangement joins TRBV18 to TRBJ1-2; unclear D gene. Looked up from germline, CDR1 is KGHSH and CDR2 is LQKENI. There are 12 residues in the CDR3. Deletions cut 4 bases from V and 5 bases from J, with 8 bases between. DNA for the CDR3: TGTGCCAGCTCACTGACCGCATATGGCTACACCTTC. Translated, it gives CASSLTAYGYTF. The whole variable domain, remainder taken from reference TRBV18 and TRBJ1-2, is NAGVMQNPRHLVRRRGQEARLRCSPMKGHSHVYWYRQLPEEGLKFMVYLQKENIIDESGMPKERFSAEFPKEGPSILRIQQVVRGDSAAYFCASSLTAYGYTFGSGTRLTVV.

This clonotype has at least ten counts. The chain joins TRBV15 to TRBJ2-2; D gene unclear. Germline CDR1 LNHNV, CDR2 YYDKDF (reference sequence). V lost 0 bases to trimming and J lost 4 bases, with 9 bases between them. This CDR3 has 15 residues. CDR3 sequence (DNA): TGTGCCACCAGCAGAGATTCACAGCCCACCGGGGAGCTGTTTTTT. It codes for CATSRDSQPTGELFF.

The rearrangement links TRBV4-1 to TRBJ1-2, with 10 bases lining up with TRBD1. After removal of 1 base from V and 5 bases from J, the junction contained 4 bases not matched to a gene. CDR3 length: 15 residues. CDR1 is MGHRA and CDR2 is YSYEKL in the germline V gene. Here the CDR3 reads CASSQGQGAGYGYTF. DNA of the CDR3: TGCGCCAGCAGCCAAGGACAGGGGGCTGGGTATGGCTACACCTTC.